The 25 T cell receptor beta chains below were found in one sample sequenced in a study of blood T cell repertoires in COVID-19. Assay: immunoSEQ multiplex PCR; the TCRdb copy retains only in-frame clones and omits some. The sample records some 400,000 clones, roughly 91% being singletons. The sequenced material came from PBMCs or T cells enriched from blood (not recorded which). These receptors were collected from a woman aged 30 to 39 who had recovered from COVID-19.

This chain joins TRBV7-2 and TRBJ2-1; 7 bases are shared with TRBD1. V lost 5 bases and J lost 5; bases outside the gene matches: 12. Germline-derived CDR1 and CDR2 are SGHTA and FQGNSA. The CDR3 totals 16 residues. The CDR3 region has the DNA TGTGCCAGCAGCCGCAAGAGACAGGGAAATCACAATGAGCAGTTCTTC. Translated: CASSRKRQGNHNEQFF. Supplemented by reference TRBV7-2 and TRBJ2-1, the full variable domain reads GAGVSQSPSNKVTEKGKDVELRCDPISGHTALYWYRQSLGQGLEFLIYFQGNSAPDKSGLPSDRFSAERTGGSVSTLTIQRTQQEDSAVYLCASSRKRQGNHNEQFFGPGTRLTVL.

This clone has only one observation. The chain employs TRBV28 and TRBJ2-7, with a weak D call TRBD2 (5 bases). V was pared by 5 bases and J by 4 bases, with 15 bases between. The CDR3 is 14 amino acids. Germline CDR1 reads MDHEN; CDR2 reads SYDVKM. The CDR3, as DNA: TGTGCCAGCAGTCCGAGTCTTAGGGAGTACGAGCAGTACTTC. Translated, it gives CASSPSLREYEQYF. Full variable domain (outside the CDR3, taken from reference TRBV28 and TRBJ2-7): DVKVTQSSRYLVKRTGEKVFLECVQDMDHENMFWYRQDPGLGLRLIYFSYDVKMKEKGDIPEGYSVSREKKERFSLILESASTNQTSMYLCASSPSLREYEQYFGPGTRLTVT.

V gene TRBV30 combines with J gene TRBJ1-1; D might be TRBD1 (5 bases). V lost 1 base to trimming and J lost 1 base, with 7 bases between them. The CDR3 totals 13 residues. Per the germline V gene, CDR1 is GTSNPN and CDR2 is SVGIG (reference sequence). CDR3 DNA: TGTGCCTGGAGTGACGGGGGGAACACTGAAGCTTTCTTT. Translated, it gives CAWSDGGNTEAFF.

This clone is a singleton in its sample. The rearrangement links TRBV19 to TRBJ1-6; possibly TRBD1 for D (6 bases). The V end was cut by 5 bases, the J end by 6 bases, with 8 bases between. This CDR3 is 13 amino acids long. Germline CDR1 and CDR2: LNHDA and SQIVND (reference sequence). As DNA, the CDR3 is TGTGCCAGTAGTCCCAGGGGTAATTCACCCCTCCACTTT. Residues: CASSPRGNSPLHF.

The V call is TRBV11-1, the J call TRBJ1-4; D might be TRBD1 (6 bases). With 2 bases removed from V and 5 bases from J, the gap between germline ends came to 9 bases. From germline, CDR1 is SGHAT and CDR2 FQDESV (reference sequence). The CDR3 sequence is 14 residues long. CDR3 nucleotide sequence: TGTGCCAGCAGCTTAAGCGGACAGAATGAAAAACTGTTTTTT. Its translation is CASSLSGQNEKLFF.

The chain recombines TRBV6-2 or TRBV6-3 with TRBJ2-7; D is uncertain. Trimming took 5 bases from V and 2 from J, leaving 10 bases between them. The CDR3 totals 13 residues. Germline V gene sequence: CDR1 MNHEY, CDR2 SVGEGT. CDR3 in amino acids: CASSRPGTYEQYF. CDR3 DNA: TGTGCCAGCAGTAGGCCAGGAACCTACGAGCAGTACTTC.

The chain links TRBV6-5 to TRBJ1-2, with 8 bases matching TRBD1. The CDR3 is made up of 13 amino acids. Germline loops: CDR1 MNHEY, CDR2 SVGAGI. The J segment lost 8 bases and the V segment lost 6 bases, leaving 8 bases of the junction unmatched. The CDR3 here is CASRSQGVKGYTF. As DNA, the CDR3 is TGTGCCAGCAGATCACAGGGGGTGAAGGGCTACACCTTC.

This clone was seen just once. This rearrangement joins TRBV28 to TRBJ2-7, with TRBD1 identical over 10 bases. CDR3 length: 16 amino acids. Germline values: CDR1 MDHEN, CDR2 SYDVKM. V shed 1 base, J shed 1 base, and the junction held 4 bases outside the gene matches. CDR3 sequence (DNA): TGTGCCAGCAGTTTATTGGGACAGGGGAATTCCTACGAGCAGTACTTC. Its protein product is CASSLLGQGNSYEQYF.

CDR3 DNA sequence: TGTGCCAGCAGCCCTCGGACACTAGCCTCGGTCACAGATACGCAGTATTTT. Translated: CASSPRTLASVTDTQYF. The chain has TRBV4-2 and TRBJ2-3; D may be TRBD2 (6 bases). Trimming left V 4 bases short and J 2 bases short, with 19 bases between. Per germline, CDR1 LGHNA and CDR2 YNFKEQ. The CDR3 covers 17 residues.

This chain links TRBV11-2 with TRBJ1-3; D is possibly TRBD1 (5 bases). The ends were cut back, 1 base at V and 1 base at J, with 8 bases in the middle. Germline V CDR1 and CDR2: SGHAT, FQNNGV. The CDR3 spans 15 residues. The CDR3 loop reads CASSLVAGSGNTIYF. CDR3 coding DNA: TGTGCCAGCAGCTTAGTGGCAGGGTCTGGAAACACCATATATTTT.

This clone came up once. The CDR3 nucleotides are TGTGCCAGTAGCGCGAGAGGGACAGGTGAAAAACTGTTTTTT. This gives the protein CASSARGTGEKLFF. The gene calls are TRBV19 and TRBJ1-4, with TRBD1 identical over 8 bases. The germline V gene encodes CDR1 LNHDA and CDR2 SQIVND (reference sequence). The CDR3 consists of 14 residues. Unmatched junction bases numbered 7, after V lost 6 bases and J lost 7 bases.

This chain connects TRBV30 to TRBJ1-2, with 11 bases matching TRBD1. The germline CDR1 and CDR2 sequences are GTSNPN and SVGIG (reference sequence). V lost 0 bases and J lost 4; bases outside the gene matches: 13. The CDR3 covers 18 residues. The CDR3 coding sequence is TGTGCCTGGAGTGTACAGGGGACAGGGGGGGGTTCTGTCTATGGCTACACCTTC. It translates to CAWSVQGTGGGSVYGYTF.

With regard to this clone: The junction departs from the called germline gene at one end, perhaps through a read error. This sequence joins TRBV18 and TRBJ1-2, with a tentative D call TRBD1 (6 bases). The CDR3 loop spans 15 amino acids. The germline gives CDR1 KGHSH, CDR2 LQKENI. The CDR3 reads CASFATGLVGYDYTF. CDR3 nucleotide sequence: TGTGCCAGCTTCGCGACAGGCCTTGTCGGGTATGACTACACCTTC.

The CDR3 DNA sequence: TGTGCCAGCAGCTCGGGAGCTAGCACAGATACGCAGTATTTT. Translated: CASSSGASTDTQYF. This rearrangement joins TRBV7-7 to TRBJ2-3; tentatively, D is TRBD2 (6 bases). Germline loops: CDR1 SSHAT, CDR2 FNYEAQ (reference sequence). Trimming took off 4 bases at V and 0 bases at J, with 8 bases between the two ends. The CDR3 is 14 residues long. Full variable domain (missing parts from reference TRBV7-7 and TRBJ2-3): GAGVSQSPRYKVTKRGQDVTLRCDPISSHATLYWYQQALGQGPEFLTYFNYEAQPDKSGLPSDRFSAERPEGSISTLTIQRTEQRDSAMYRCASSSGASTDTQYFGPGTRLTVL.

Worth noting for this clone: The same CDR3 can be traced to other DNA sequences in this sample. The chain employs TRBV5-1 and TRBJ2-7; perhaps TRBD1 as D (6 bases). The germline gives CDR1 SGHRS, CDR2 YFSETQ. V lost 2 bases and J 2 bases, leaving 23 bases between the germline ends. The CDR3 covers 18 residues. The CDR3 here is CASSLGQVGTGITYEQYF. DNA of the CDR3: TGCGCCAGCAGCTTAGGGCAAGTGGGAACAGGGATTACCTACGAGCAGTACTTC.

CDR3 amino acids: CASSLIWGDEKLFF. For the CDR3, the DNA is TGTGCCAGCAGTTTAATCTGGGGCGATGAAAAACTGTTTTTT. The chain combines TRBV28 with TRBJ1-4; D might be TRBD1 (5 bases). The V and J ends lost 2 bases and 6 bases respectively, with 10 bases between them. This CDR3 is 14 amino acids long. Germline CDR1 MDHEN, CDR2 SYDVKM.

V and J are TRBV28 and TRBJ1-1; D is uncertain. The germline V gene encodes CDR1 MDHEN and CDR2 SYDVKM. The germline V and J ends were trimmed by 7 bases and 5 bases, with 20 bases remaining between them. The CDR3 contains 15 residues. The chain's CDR3 is CASTPRWSVVTEAFF. As DNA, the CDR3 is TGTGCCAGCACCCCCCGCTGGTCGGTCGTTACTGAAGCTTTCTTT.

The chain recombines TRBV28 with TRBJ2-7; the match to TRBD2 covers 9 bases. V trimming: 8 bases; J trimming: 0 bases; junction bases outside the gene matches: 11. CDR3 size: 16 residues. The V gene's germline CDR1 is MDHEN and CDR2 SYDVKM. DNA for the CDR3: TGTGCCAGCTCGCTGGGAGGCGGGGGGGACTCCTACGAGCAGTACTTC. Protein product: CASSLGGGGDSYEQYF. The variable domain in full, with the rest retrieved from reference TRBV28 and TRBJ2-7, is DVKVTQSSRYLVKRTGEKVFLECVQDMDHENMFWYRQDPGLGLRLIYFSYDVKMKEKGDIPEGYSVSREKKERFSLILESASTNQTSMYLCASSLGGGGDSYEQYFGPGTRLTVT.

The chain recombines TRBV28 with TRBJ2-5, with TRBD1 matching over 9 bases. J was trimmed by 5 bases and V by 5 bases; bases with no gene match: 6. Germline assignment: CDR1 MDHEN and CDR2 SYDVKM. The CDR3 extends over 14 amino acids. CDR3 bases: TGTGCCAGCAGTCGAACAGGGGGCGGTGAGACCCAGTACTTC. Amino acids: CASSRTGGGETQYF.

This rearrangement joins TRBV6-5 to TRBJ1-1, with TRBD1 identical over 9 bases. V dropped 6 bases and J dropped 4; count of bases not matched to a gene: 6. The CDR3 covers 14 residues. Germline values: CDR1 MNHEY, CDR2 SVGAGI. CDR3 coding DNA: TGTGCCAGCAGACCGACAGGGGGGAGCACTGAAGCTTTCTTT. Its translation: CASRPTGGSTEAFF.

The V and J genes are TRBV7-2 and TRBJ2-2; 7 bases align to TRBD1. The CDR3 extends over 18 amino acids. J was trimmed by 4 bases and V by 5 bases; bases with no gene match: 16. Looked up from germline, CDR1 is SGHTA and CDR2 is FQGNSA. The CDR3 region has the DNA TGTGCCAGCAGCCCCGACAGGGCGGTCGTGGGCCCCACCGGGGAGCTGTTTTTT. Translation: CASSPDRAVVGPTGELFF.

The table lists this clone with a count of one. J is TRBJ2-1 and V is TRBV5-4; the D gene is possibly TRBD2 (6 bases). Germline V gene lookup returns CDR1 SGHNT and CDR2 YYREEE (reference sequence). The ends were cut back, 4 bases at V and 1 base at J, with 21 bases in the middle. This CDR3 has 18 residues. The CDR3 nucleotides are TGTGCCAGCAGCCAGCCTCGGGGGTTTGTGGGGTCCTACAATGAGCAGTTCTTC. Its protein is CASSQPRGFVGSYNEQFF.

This chain connects TRBV30 to TRBJ1-4; TRBD1 agrees at 7 bases. The CDR3 length is 17 residues. Trimming removed 3 bases from V and 6 bases from J; junction bases left unmatched: 16. CDR1 and CDR2 from the germline V gene are GTSNPN and SVGIG (reference sequence). This CDR3 reads CAWSPTPGQAKDEKLFF. Written as DNA, the CDR3 is TGTGCCTGGAGCCCAACCCCTGGACAGGCAAAGGATGAAAAACTGTTTTTT.

CDR3 bases: TGTGCCAGCAGCTCATACAGGACTAGCGGGAGGTCCCACGAGCAGTACTTC. Its protein is CASSSYRTSGRSHEQYF. The chain joins TRBV13 to TRBJ2-7; 14 nucleotides align to TRBD2. CDR1 and CDR2 from the germline V gene are PRHDT and FYEKMQ (reference sequence). The CDR3 length is 17 residues. With V trimmed by 4 bases and J by 5 bases, 10 bases remained unmatched.

The rearrangement uses TRBV12-3 or TRBV12-4 and TRBJ1-2; D unresolved. The CDR3 sequence is 13 residues long. The V gene lost 3 bases and the J gene lost 6 bases, with 11 bases spanning the gap. The CDR3 region has the DNA TGTGCCAGCAGTTTTAGGAGGGTAGATGGCTACACCTTC. Translating gives CASSFRRVDGYTF.